This T cell receptor (beta chain) was documented in a study of T cells in Graves' hyperthyroidism and ophthalmopathy. Amplified TCR beta CDR3 regions came from RNA transcripts. The TCR CDR3 was amplified in a first-round RT-PCR using the HTBI primer set. TCRdb passed the multiplex PCR reads through MiXCR, listing each CDR3 protein once. The table has approximately 200,000 distinct CDR3 sequences, around 19% seen once. This receptor was identified in a man aged 35 to 55 with Graves' hyperthyroidism. Sequencing input: blood.

As DNA, the CDR3 is TGTGCCAGCAGCTTAAACGCTCCCTACGAGCAGTACTTC. This translates into CASSLNAPYEQYF. The chain joins TRBV11-1 to TRBJ2-7; D is undetermined. The V end was cut by 2 bases, the J end by 2 bases, with 7 bases between. Per germline, CDR1 SGHAT and CDR2 FQDESV (reference sequence). The CDR3 is 13 residues long.